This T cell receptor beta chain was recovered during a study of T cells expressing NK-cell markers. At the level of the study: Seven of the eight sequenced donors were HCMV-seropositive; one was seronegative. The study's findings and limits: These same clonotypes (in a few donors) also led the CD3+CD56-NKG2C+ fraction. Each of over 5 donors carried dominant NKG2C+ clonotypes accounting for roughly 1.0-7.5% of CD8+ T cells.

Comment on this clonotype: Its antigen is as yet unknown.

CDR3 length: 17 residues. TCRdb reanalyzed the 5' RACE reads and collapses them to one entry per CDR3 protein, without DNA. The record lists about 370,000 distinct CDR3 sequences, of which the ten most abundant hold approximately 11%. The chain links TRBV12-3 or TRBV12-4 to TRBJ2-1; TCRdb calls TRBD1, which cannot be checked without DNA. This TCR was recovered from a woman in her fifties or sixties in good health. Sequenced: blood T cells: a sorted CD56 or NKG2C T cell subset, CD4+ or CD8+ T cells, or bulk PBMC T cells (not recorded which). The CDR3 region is CASSLGGGGAVVDEQFF.